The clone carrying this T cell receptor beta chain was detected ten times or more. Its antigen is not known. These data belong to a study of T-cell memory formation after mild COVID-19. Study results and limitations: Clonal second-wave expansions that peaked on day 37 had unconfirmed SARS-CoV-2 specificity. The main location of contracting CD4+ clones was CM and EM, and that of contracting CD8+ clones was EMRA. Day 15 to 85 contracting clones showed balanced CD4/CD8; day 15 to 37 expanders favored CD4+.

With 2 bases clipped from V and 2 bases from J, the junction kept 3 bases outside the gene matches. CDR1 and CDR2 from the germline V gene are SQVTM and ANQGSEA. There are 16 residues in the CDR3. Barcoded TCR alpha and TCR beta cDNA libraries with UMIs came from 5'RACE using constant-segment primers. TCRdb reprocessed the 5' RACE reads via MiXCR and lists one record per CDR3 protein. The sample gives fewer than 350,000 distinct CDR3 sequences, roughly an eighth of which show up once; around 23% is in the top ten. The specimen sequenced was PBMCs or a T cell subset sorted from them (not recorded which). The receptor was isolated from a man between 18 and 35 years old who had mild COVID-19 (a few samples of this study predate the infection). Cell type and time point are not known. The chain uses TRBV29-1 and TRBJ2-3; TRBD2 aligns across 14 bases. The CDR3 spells CSVEMGLAGDTDTQYF. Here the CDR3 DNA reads TGCAGCGTTGAAATGGGACTAGCGGGGGACACAGATACGCAGTATTTT.